The TCR beta chain under discussion was sequenced for a study of blood T cell repertoires in COVID-19. Study-wide context: There were acute and convalescent COVID-19 samples, and they came from the United States, Italy and Spain. Sources were T cells, B-cell-depleted T cells, or PBMCs; the material itself was cDNA or gDNA.

The protocol was immunoSEQ multiplex PCR, while the TCRdb copy is restricted to in-frame clones and leaves out a portion. This sample has about 210,000 clones, with roughly 90% found just once. This CDR3 spans 15 amino acids. Trimming at V came to 6 bases and at J to 1 base, leaving 6 bases not matched to a gene. Germline V CDR1 and CDR2: LGHNT, FRNRAP. The TCR sequence derives from a woman aged 70-85 years with acute or convalescent COVID-19. Sequences were obtained from peripheral blood. The chain carries TRBV12-5 and TRBJ2-1; 7 nucleotides line up with TRBD1. The CDR3, as DNA: TGTGCTAGTGGGTGGGACAGTCATTCCTACAATGAGCAGTTCTTC. Encoded protein: CASGWDSHSYNEQFF.